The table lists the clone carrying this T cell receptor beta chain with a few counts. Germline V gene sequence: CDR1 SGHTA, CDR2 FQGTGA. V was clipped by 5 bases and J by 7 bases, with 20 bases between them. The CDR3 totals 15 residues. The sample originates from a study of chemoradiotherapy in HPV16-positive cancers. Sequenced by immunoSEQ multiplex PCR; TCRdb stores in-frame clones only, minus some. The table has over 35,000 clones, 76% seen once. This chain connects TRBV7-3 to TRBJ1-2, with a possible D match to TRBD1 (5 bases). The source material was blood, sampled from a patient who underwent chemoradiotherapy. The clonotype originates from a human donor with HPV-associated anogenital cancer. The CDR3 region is CASSLSGDAGGGYTF. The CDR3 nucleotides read TGTGCCAGCAGCCTAAGTGGGGACGCCGGGGGTGGCTACACCTTC.